The entry that follows covers one T cell receptor beta chain sequence. Its antigen is not known. The sample belongs to a study of T cell responses to AZD1222 COVID-19 vaccine. Study results and caveats: Close to half of all spike-specific TCRs reportedly target regions of the variants that are unmutated. Baseline serology detected seropositivity in only 6 or 7 AZD1222 recipients. Donors were largely white British and mainly female; clonal diversity was possibly underestimated. The peak T cell response came first, and repertoires were sampled only after it.

Assay: immunoSEQ multiplex PCR; the TCRdb copy retains only in-frame clones and omits some. The sample holds about 97,000 clones; about 88% are singletons and the top ten take approximately 2.8%. The CDR3 contains 15 residues. V was pared by 0 bases and J by 1 base, with 8 bases between. CDR1 is SGHKS and CDR2 is YYEKEE in the germline V gene (reference sequence). This sample comprised peripheral blood, obtained on day 0 of AZD1222 vaccination. The chain couples TRBV5-5 to TRBJ1-5; no definite D call. The receptor was isolated from an adult in good health. The CDR3 loop is CASSLEQLSNQPQHF. CDR3 nucleotides: TGTGCCAGCAGCTTGGAACAGCTGAGCAATCAGCCCCAGCATTTT.